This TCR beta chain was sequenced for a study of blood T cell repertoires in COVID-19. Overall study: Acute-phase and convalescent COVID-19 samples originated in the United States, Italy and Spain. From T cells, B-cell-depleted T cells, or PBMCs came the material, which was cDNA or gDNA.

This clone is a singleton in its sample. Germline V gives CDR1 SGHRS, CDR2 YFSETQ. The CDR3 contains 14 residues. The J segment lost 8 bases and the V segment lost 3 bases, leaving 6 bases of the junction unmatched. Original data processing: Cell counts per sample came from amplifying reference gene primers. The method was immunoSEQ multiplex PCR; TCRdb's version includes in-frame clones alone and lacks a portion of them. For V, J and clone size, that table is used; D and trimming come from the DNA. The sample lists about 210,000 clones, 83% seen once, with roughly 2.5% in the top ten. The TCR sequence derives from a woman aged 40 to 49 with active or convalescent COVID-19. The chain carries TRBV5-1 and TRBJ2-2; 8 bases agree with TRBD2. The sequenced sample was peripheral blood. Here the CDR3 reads CASSWGLVSGELFF. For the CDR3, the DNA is TGCGCCAGCAGCTGGGGACTAGTATCGGGGGAGCTGTTTTTT.